This T cell receptor (beta chain) is from a study of blood T cell repertoires in COVID-19. Turning to the study itself: Acute and convalescent COVID-19 samples came from the United States, Italy and Spain. The analysed material was cDNA or gDNA that came from T cells, B-cell-depleted T cells, or PBMCs.

As processed by the authors: Estimation of nucleated cell counts was performed using reference gene primer amplification. The repertoire was sequenced with immunoSEQ multiplex PCR; TCRdb's copy has only in-frame clones and lacks some. The D gene and trimming were derived from the DNA, and the V and J assignments and clone size from that table. This table has fewer than 200,000 clones, approximately 84% appearing once. This TCR derives from a human donor in a cohort sampled during active COVID-19. The sequenced material came from peripheral blood.

The CDR3 DNA reads as TGTGCCAGCAGACCTGCCCAGGGGGCTTATGAGCAGTTCTTC. Encoded protein: CASRPAQGAYEQFF. The chain employs TRBV5-4 and TRBJ2-1, with 8 bases that match TRBD1. V was clipped by 5 bases and J by 8 bases; unmatched bases: 9. Germline values: CDR1 SGHNT, CDR2 YYREEE (reference sequence). This CDR3 has 14 amino acids.